This T cell receptor (beta chain) derives from a study of CD8+CD57+ T cells in acquired aplastic anemia. Germline values: CDR1 ENHRY, CDR2 SYGVKD. The CDR3 contains 13 residues. After removal of 6 bases from V and 8 bases from J, the junction contained 8 bases not matched to a gene. Those patients picked for sequencing had displayed CD8+CD57+ cell expansion on flow cytometry. Using genomic DNA as the template, TCR beta VDJ and CDR3 profiling was carried out. One entry per CDR3 protein, called by TCRdb with MiXCR from the reads. The table has around 500,000 distinct CDR3 sequences, approximately 32% seen once.

This receptor was obtained from a human donor with aplastic anemia. The source material was sorted CD4+, CD8+, or CD8+CD57+ T cells (not recorded which) from PBMCs. The chain links TRBV10-3 to TRBJ1-2, with 8 nucleotides matching TRBD1. CDR3 nucleotide sequence: TGTGCCATCAGAGATCAGGGGGCGGGCGGCTACACCTTC. Protein: CAIRDQGAGGYTF.